These T cell receptor beta chains were read from a single sample in a study of T cell responses to AZD1222 COVID-19 vaccine. Repertoires were generated with immunoSEQ multiplex PCR, while TCRdb's copy carries only in-frame clones and drops some. Here the sample spans roughly 97,000 clones, 89% being singletons. Sequences were derived from peripheral blood, sampled on day 0 of AZD1222 vaccination. These receptors originate from an adult in good health. The CDR3 runs from the conserved cysteine through the conserved F or W. Each record gives: clone size, D gene, V gene, J gene, CDR3 DNA, CDR3 protein. D genes are given only for firm matches. Rows give clone size only sometimes, using once, few, many, or a class for an expanded clone.

>NA|NA|TRBV4-1|TRBJ1-2
TGCGCCAGCAGCCCTGGACACTTCACCTATGGCTACACCTTC
CASSPGHFTYGYTF
>NA|TRBD2|TRBV11-1|TRBJ2-3
TGTGCCACCCGGACTAGCCGTGGCACAGATACGCAGTATTTT
CATRTSRGTDTQYF
>NA|NA|TRBV2|TRBJ2-5
TGTGCCAGCAGCGCCTGGGGGGGCGCGGTTCCCCAAGAGACCCAGTACTTC
CASSAWGGAVPQETQYF
>NA|TRBD1|TRBV4-1|TRBJ1-5
TGCGCCAGCAGCCAGGGGGACAGGGGAGGCAATCAGCCCCAGCATTTT
CASSQGDRGGNQPQHF
>NA|NA|TRBV10-3|TRBJ2-7
TGTGCCATCAGTGAGTCGAACGGGGGGCCTCCTCCCTACGAGCAGTACTTC
CAISESNGGPPPYEQYF
>NA|NA|TRBV6-5|TRBJ1-1
TGTGCCAGCAGTCCAAGACAGTCTCCAGCTTTCTTT
CASSPRQSPAFF
>NA|NA|TRBV19|TRBJ1-2
TGTGCCAGTAGTGGTGAGACAGTTCTTTATGGCTACACCTTC
CASSGETVLYGYTF
>NA|TRBD1|TRBV5-1|TRBJ1-2
TGCGCCAGCAGCTTGACTCGGGACAGCAGCCAGGGCTACACCTTC
CASSLTRDSSQGYTF
>NA|TRBD1|TRBV4-2|TRBJ2-1
TGTGCCAGCAGGCGGATAGGACAGGGCACAGGTGAGCAGTTCTTC
CASRRIGQGTGEQFF
>NA|NA|TRBV11-1|TRBJ2-5
TGTGCCAGCAGGCTAAATTGTTGGGGTACCCAGTACTTC
CASRLNCWGTQYF
>NA|NA|TRBV4-1|TRBJ1-2
TGCGCCAGCAGCCCACAGAATAACTATGGCTACACCTTC
CASSPQNNYGYTF
>once|TRBD1|TRBV5-1|TRBJ2-7
TGCGCCAGCAGCACAGACAGGGGGATATCCTACGAGCAGTACTTC
CASSTDRGISYEQYF
>NA|TRBD1|TRBV2|TRBJ1-2
TGTGCCAGCAGCGTGACAGGGGAACTGCATGGCTACACCTTC
CASSVTGELHGYTF
>once|TRBD1|TRBV12-5|TRBJ1-5
TGTGCTAGTGTCCTGACAGGGAGGCATGGCAATCAGCCCCAGCATTTT
CASVLTGRHGNQPQHF
>once|NA|TRBV18|TRBJ1-5
TGTGCCAGCTCATCCGGGGGAAGAGGGGGCAATCAGCCCCAGCATTTT
CASSSGGRGGNQPQHF
>NA|NA|TRBV18|TRBJ1-3
TGTGCCAGCTCACCAAGCGGTGCTGGAAACACCATATATTTT
CASSPSGAGNTIYF
>NA|NA|TRBV19|TRBJ1-4
TGTGCCAGTTCCCCCTCGGACTCGATGAGGAAACTGTTTTTT
CASSPSDSMRKLFF
>once|NA|TRBV28|TRBJ1-5
TGTGCCAGCAGTTTAACTAGCAGGGTACAGCCCCAGCATTTT
CASSLTSRVQPQHF
>NA|TRBD2|TRBV7-6|TRBJ2-7
TGTGCCAGCAGTTCGGGGGGGCTCCGCGAGCAGTACTTC
CASSSGGLREQYF
>NA|TRBD1|TRBV2|TRBJ1-5
TGTGCCGCCAGCAGGGGGGGGGAGTTGCAGCCCCAGCATTTT
CAASRGGELQPQHF
>NA|NA|TRBV29-1|TRBJ1-4
TGCAGCGGAAAGTTGAGAACTAATGAAAAACTGTTTTTT
CSGKLRTNEKLFF